These 3 T cell receptor beta chains came from one sample sequenced in a study of cytomegalovirus exposure and HLA in healthy donors. Use of 60 Vbeta and 13 Jbeta primers characterized the PCR. Libraries were prepared by immunoSEQ multiplex PCR; TCRdb keeps only in-frame clonotypes and omits some of them. This table holds over 150,000 clones, roughly 82% found once. The sample taken for sequencing was PBMCs. Source of these receptors: a middle-aged man in good health and CMV-seropositive.

This clone came up a few times. The J gene is TRBJ1-5, the V gene TRBV30; D is undetermined. Trimming stripped 0 bases from V and 5 bases from J, with 17 bases between. The CDR3 length is 16 residues. CDR1 is GTSNPN, CDR2 SVGIG, per germline (reference sequence). The CDR3 nucleotides read TGTGCCTGGAGTGTAACTTCTCTTGGGCAAGATCAGCCCCAGCATTTT. Translated, it gives CAWSVTSLGQDQPQHF.

The chain recombines TRBV5-8 with TRBJ2-7, with 12 bases that match TRBD1. CDR1 and CDR2 from the germline V gene are SGHTS and YDEGEE. The CDR3 loop spans 15 amino acids. With V trimmed by 3 bases and J by 3 bases, 4 bases remained unmatched. CDR3 in amino acids: CASSSRDRGLYEQYF. The CDR3 DNA reads TGTGCCAGCAGCTCTCGGGACAGGGGGCTCTACGAGCAGTACTTC.

The rearrangement joins TRBV6-5 to TRBJ2-3; 7 nucleotides agree with TRBD2. V dropped 6 bases and J dropped 2; count of bases not matched to a gene: 5. The CDR3 length is 14 residues. Germline V lookup: CDR1 MNHEY, CDR2 SVGAGI. CDR3 sequence reads: CASRRAGNTDTQYF. CDR3 bases: TGTGCCAGCAGGAGAGCGGGAAACACAGATACGCAGTATTTT.